This TCR beta chain stems from a study of blood T cell repertoires in COVID-19. The overall study: T cells, B-cell-depleted T cells, or PBMCs supplied cDNA or gDNA.

Regarding this clone: The junction departs from the called germline gene at one end, perhaps through a read error.

Original data processing: From reference gene primer amplification, estimates of nucleated cell counts were derived. Measured with immunoSEQ multiplex PCR; TCRdb has only the in-frame clones, and not every one. That table supplies the V and J calls and clone size; D and trimming were determined from the DNA. Of about 230,000 clones listed, around 84% were seen once; the top ten hold over 0.95%. The source material was peripheral blood. The receptor was derived from a man in his forties with acute or convalescent COVID-19.

The CDR3 region has the DNA TGTACCAGCAGGATCGGACAGGGATTGAACACTGAAGCTTTCTTT. Protein sequence: CTSRIGQGLNTEAFF. The rearrangement joins TRBV11-2 to TRBJ1-1; TRBD1 agrees at 8 bases. The CDR3 contains 15 residues. Germline V gene lookup returns CDR1 SGHAT and CDR2 FQNNGV. The full variable domain, in which reference TRBV11-2 and TRBJ1-1 provide the parts outside the CDR3, is EAGVAQSPRYKIIEKRQSVAFWCNPISGHATLYWYQQILGQGPKLLIQFQNNGVVDDSQLPKDRFSAERLKGVDSTLKIQPAKLEDSAVYLCTSRIGQGLNTEAFFGQGTRLTVV.